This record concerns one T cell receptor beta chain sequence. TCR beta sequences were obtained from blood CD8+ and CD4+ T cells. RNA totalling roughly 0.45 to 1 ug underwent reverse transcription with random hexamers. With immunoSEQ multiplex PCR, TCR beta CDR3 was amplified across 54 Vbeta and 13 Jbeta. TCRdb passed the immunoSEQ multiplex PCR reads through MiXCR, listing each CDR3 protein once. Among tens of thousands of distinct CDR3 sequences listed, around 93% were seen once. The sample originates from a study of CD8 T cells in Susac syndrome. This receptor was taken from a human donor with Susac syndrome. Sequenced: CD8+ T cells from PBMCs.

The CDR3 DNA reads TGCAGTGCAAGCGACCCGGGACAGGGGACCTACGAGCAGTACTTC. This translates into CSASDPGQGTYEQYF. V usage is TRBV20-1 and J usage is TRBJ2-7, with TRBD1 identical over 10 bases. Germline values: CDR1 DFQATT, CDR2 SNEGSKA (reference sequence). Trimming cost V 6 bases and J 2 bases; bases outside gene matches: 10. The CDR3 sequence is 15 residues long.